Listed here are 18 T cell receptor beta chains from one sample, sequenced in a study of beta chain features in type 1 diabetes. Study outcomes and limitations: Type 1 diabetes patients had moderately but significantly shorter TCRB CDR3s in all four CD4+ subsets.

Isolated RNA was reverse transcribed in full, so expressed TCRB transcripts were sequenced. This table comes from immunoSEQ multiplex PCR, and its TCRdb copy is limited to in-frame clones, with some not included. The table records 250,000 or so clones, around 21% of them present only once. Their specific antigens are unknown. Sequenced input: naive CD4+ T cells from blood. These receptor sequences come from a woman aged 35 to 49 with type 1 diabetes.

This clone was seen a handful of times. The rearrangement uses TRBV19 and TRBJ2-2; TRBD1 matches at 7 bases. Germline V gene lookup returns CDR1 LNHDA and CDR2 SQIVND (reference sequence). The CDR3 sequence is 15 residues long. After removal of 3 bases from V and 0 bases from J, the junction contained 1 base not matched to a gene. The DNA for the CDR3 is TGTGCCAGTAGTATCACAGGGGCGAACACCGGGGAGCTGTTTTTT. Encoded protein: CASSITGANTGELFF.

This clone has just a few counts. This rearrangement joins TRBV29-1 to TRBJ1-5, with 10 bases fitting TRBD1. With V trimmed by 4 bases and J by 5 bases, 5 bases remained unmatched. Germline V gene lookup returns CDR1 SQVTM and CDR2 ANQGSEA. This CDR3 is built from 14 residues. The CDR3 spells CSVVDRGLDQPQHF. The CDR3 nucleotides are TGCAGCGTTGTTGACAGGGGGCTCGATCAGCCCCAGCATTTT.

The chain carries TRBV29-1 and TRBJ1-3; D call uncertain. Trimming pared 8 bases from V and 1 base from J, leaving 15 bases between. CDR3 length: 14 amino acids. The germline CDR1 and CDR2 sequences are SQVTM and ANQGSEA. The CDR3: CSIGLSGSGNTIYF. As DNA, the CDR3 is TGCAGCATAGGACTTTCCGGGTCTGGAAACACCATATATTTT.

The chain recombines TRBV7-2 with TRBJ1-2; 10 nucleotides align to TRBD1. From germline, CDR1 is SGHTA and CDR2 FQGNSA. J lost 4 bases, V lost 5 bases, and 7 bases had no gene match. The CDR3 length is 15 residues. The CDR3 sequence: CASSPGQGYSYGYTF. The CDR3 nucleotides read TGTGCCAGCAGCCCGGGACAGGGGTATAGCTATGGCTACACCTTC.

The chain links TRBV6-6 to TRBJ2-1; tentatively, D is TRBD2 (5 bases). Between the trimmed V and J ends, which lost 6 bases and 9 bases, there was a span of 12 bases. CDR1 is MNHNY and CDR2 is SVGAGI in the germline V gene (reference sequence). The CDR3 sequence is 12 residues long. The CDR3 DNA reads TGTGCCAGCAGCCTACTAGGGTTTGAGCAGTTCTTC. Its protein product is CASSLLGFEQFF.

The gene calls are TRBV29-1 and TRBJ1-2; tentative D call: TRBD1 (5 bases). The germline V and J ends were trimmed by 6 bases and 3 bases, with 11 bases remaining between them. The CDR3 covers 12 residues. CDR1 is SQVTM, CDR2 ANQGSEA, per germline. CDR3 sequence: CSVAMTDYGYTF. For the CDR3, the DNA is TGCAGCGTCGCCATGACAGACTATGGCTACACCTTC.

The sample holds a few counts of this clone. The V gene is TRBV5-4, the J gene TRBJ2-5, with 8 bases identical to TRBD1. J gave up 5 bases and V 3 bases, and 9 bases lay outside the gene matches. CDR1 is SGHNT, CDR2 YYREEE, per germline (reference sequence). CDR3 size: 15 residues. For the CDR3, the DNA is TGTGCCAGCAGCTCCAGACAGGGGACGCGTGAGACCCAGTACTTC. Its translation is CASSSRQGTRETQYF.

The rearrangement uses TRBV7-9 and TRBJ2-2, with 7 bases matching TRBD2. Unmatched junction bases numbered 9, after V lost 5 bases and J lost 6 bases. The germline V gene encodes CDR1 SEHNR and CDR2 FQNEAQ (reference sequence). There are 15 residues in the CDR3. The CDR3 DNA reads as TGTGCCAGCAGCGTACCCCGGGGGAGGGCCGGGGAGCTGTTTTTT. This codes for CASSVPRGRAGELFF.

V usage is TRBV19 and J usage is TRBJ2-1, with a weak D call TRBD2 (7 bases). The CDR3 contains 16 residues. From germline, CDR1 is LNHDA and CDR2 SQIVND (reference sequence). V lost 1 base and J lost 7, with 17 bases in between. The CDR3 DNA reads as TGTGCCAGTAGTATAGGGGGGCGGGAGCATAAGAATGAGCAGTTCTTC. This sequence encodes CASSIGGREHKNEQFF.

This clone has only a few counts. The chain uses TRBV10-3 and TRBJ1-2; 8 bases agree with TRBD1. From germline, CDR1 is ENHRY and CDR2 SYGVKD. V dropped 5 bases and J dropped 5; count of bases not matched to a gene: 4. The CDR3 extends over 13 amino acids. The CDR3 nucleotides are TGTGCCATCAGTCAGGGGGCCTCATATGGCTACACCTTC. This translates into CAISQGASYGYTF.

The V gene is TRBV7-9, the J gene TRBJ1-2; tentative D call: TRBD1 (6 bases). Looked up from germline, CDR1 is SEHNR and CDR2 is FQNEAQ (reference sequence). This CDR3 is 15 amino acids long. The V and J ends lost 6 bases and 1 base respectively, with 15 bases between them. CDR3 DNA sequence: TGTGCCAGCAGTATACAGGGCCTCGTTAACTATGGCTACACCTTC. This sequence encodes CASSIQGLVNYGYTF.

This clone turned up a few times. The chain has TRBV29-1 and TRBJ2-7; D might be TRBD1 (6 bases). The CDR3 consists of 14 residues. Trimming cost V 2 bases and J 2 bases, with 13 bases left between them. CDR1 and CDR2 from the germline V gene are SQVTM and ANQGSEA. DNA for the CDR3: TGCAGCGTTGAAAAGGGCCCAGGGGCCTACGAGCAGTACTTC. Its protein is CSVEKGPGAYEQYF.

This clone came up a few times. This sequence joins TRBV9 and TRBJ1-1; 7 nucleotides line up with TRBD1. Per germline, CDR1 SGDLS and CDR2 YYNGEE. The CDR3 contains 14 residues. V was pared by 2 bases and J by 11 bases, with 12 bases of the junction left unmatched. This CDR3 reads CASSVLDEAGGAFF. Written as DNA, the CDR3 is TGTGCCAGCAGCGTCCTTGACGAAGCAGGGGGGGCTTTCTTT.

This clone has just a few counts. This chain joins TRBV7-2 and TRBJ2-3, with TRBD2 matching over 7 bases. Germline V gene data show CDR1 as SGHTA and CDR2 as FQGNSA. V dropped 6 bases and J dropped 1; count of bases not matched to a gene: 10. This CDR3 has 16 residues. The CDR3 here is CASSSPGGGGTDTQYF. The CDR3, as DNA: TGTGCCAGCAGTTCCCCCGGGGGAGGGGGCACAGATACGCAGTATTTT.

This clone has only a few counts. The genes are TRBV29-1 and TRBJ2-2, with 7 bases aligning to TRBD2. This CDR3 spans 13 amino acids. Germline CDR1 is SQVTM and CDR2 is ANQGSEA. After removal of 7 bases from V and 0 bases from J, the junction contained 2 bases not matched to a gene. This chain's CDR3 is CSASGANTGELFF. The CDR3 coding sequence is TGCAGCGCTAGCGGAGCGAACACCGGGGAGCTGTTTTTT.

This clone was detected only a few times. This rearrangement joins TRBV4-3 to TRBJ1-2; 7 positions match TRBD1. V gave up 3 bases and J gave up 8 bases; unmatched junction bases: 6. Germline CDR1 reads LGHNA; CDR2 reads YSLEER. The length of the CDR3 is 13 residues. The chain's CDR3 is CASSHPEGGGYTF. The CDR3 DNA follows: TGCGCCAGCAGCCATCCTGAAGGGGGCGGCTACACCTTC.

This clone was counted a few times. V is TRBV25-1 and J is TRBJ1-2, with TRBD1 matching 12 bases. The germline V gene encodes CDR1 MGHDK and CDR2 SYGVNS. The CDR3 spans 16 residues. V dropped 3 bases and J dropped 8; count of bases not matched to a gene: 10. CDR3 DNA: TGTGCCAGCAGTGACTGGGACAGGGGGCTGGGTGAGGGCTACACCTTC. This sequence encodes CASSDWDRGLGEGYTF.

The chain employs TRBV25-1 and TRBJ2-7; a weak D match, TRBD1 (5 bases). Per the germline V gene, CDR1 is MGHDK and CDR2 is SYGVNS. This CDR3 is 14 amino acids long. Trimming pared 10 bases from V and 2 bases from J, leaving 18 bases between. CDR3 protein: CATNRHDSAYEQYF. CDR3 coding DNA: TGTGCCACCAATCGCCACGACAGTGCCTACGAGCAGTACTTC.